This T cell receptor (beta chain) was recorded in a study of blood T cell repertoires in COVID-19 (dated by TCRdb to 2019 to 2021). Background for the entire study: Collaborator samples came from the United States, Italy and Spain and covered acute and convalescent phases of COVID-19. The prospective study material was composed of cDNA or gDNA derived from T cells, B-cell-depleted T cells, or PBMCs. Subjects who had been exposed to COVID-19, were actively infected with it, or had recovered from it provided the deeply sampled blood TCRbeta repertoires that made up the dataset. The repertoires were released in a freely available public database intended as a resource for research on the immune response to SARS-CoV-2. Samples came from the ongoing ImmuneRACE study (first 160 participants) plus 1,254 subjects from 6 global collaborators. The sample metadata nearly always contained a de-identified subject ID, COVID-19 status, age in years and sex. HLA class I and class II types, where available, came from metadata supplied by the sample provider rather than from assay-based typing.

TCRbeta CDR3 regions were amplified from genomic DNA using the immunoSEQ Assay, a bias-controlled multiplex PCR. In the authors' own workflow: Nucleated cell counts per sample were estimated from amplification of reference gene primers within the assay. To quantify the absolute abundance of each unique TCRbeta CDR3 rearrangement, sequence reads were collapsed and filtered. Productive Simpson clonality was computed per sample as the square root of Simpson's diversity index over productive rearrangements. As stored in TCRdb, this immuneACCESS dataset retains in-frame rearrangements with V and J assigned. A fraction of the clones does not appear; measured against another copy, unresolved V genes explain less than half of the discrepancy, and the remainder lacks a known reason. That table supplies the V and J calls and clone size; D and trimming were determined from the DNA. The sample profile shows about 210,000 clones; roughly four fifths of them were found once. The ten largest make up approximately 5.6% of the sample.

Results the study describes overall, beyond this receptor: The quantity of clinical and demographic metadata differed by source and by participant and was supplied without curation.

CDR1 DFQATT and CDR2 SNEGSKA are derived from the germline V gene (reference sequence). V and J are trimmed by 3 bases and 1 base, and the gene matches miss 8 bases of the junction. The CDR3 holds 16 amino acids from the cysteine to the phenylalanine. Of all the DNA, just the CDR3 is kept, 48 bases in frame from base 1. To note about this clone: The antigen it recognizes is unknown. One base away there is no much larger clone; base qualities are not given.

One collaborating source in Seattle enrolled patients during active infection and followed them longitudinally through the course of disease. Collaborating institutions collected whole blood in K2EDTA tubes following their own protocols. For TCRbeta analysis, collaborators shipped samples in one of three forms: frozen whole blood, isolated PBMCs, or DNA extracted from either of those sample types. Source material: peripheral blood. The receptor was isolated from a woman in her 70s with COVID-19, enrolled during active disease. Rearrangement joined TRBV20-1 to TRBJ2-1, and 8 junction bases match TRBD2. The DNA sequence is TGCAGTGCTAGTACGAGCGGGAGTTGGTCCTACAATGAGCAGTTCTTC. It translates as CSASTSGSWSYNEQFF.